The T cell receptor beta chain described here comes from a study of blood T cell repertoires in COVID-19. This clone was observed once. The CDR3 consists of 13 residues. The V end was cut by 7 bases, the J end by 1 base, with 8 bases between. Sequencing was performed with immunoSEQ multiplex PCR; in TCRdb, only in-frame clones are kept and a portion is missing. This sample carries approximately 80,000 clones, approximately 80% of them seen once, and the ten largest clones take roughly two fifths. This chain links TRBV12-3 or TRBV12-4 with TRBJ1-5; D not certain. The sequence was obtained from a man of 80 years or more with acute or convalescent COVID-19. The sample was peripheral blood. CDR3 sequence reads: CASTSQSNQPQHF. The CDR3 DNA reads TGTGCCAGCACTTCTCAGAGCAATCAGCCCCAGCATTTT.